This T cell receptor (beta chain) was obtained from a study of regulatory T cells in long-lasting Graves disease. Trimming stripped 8 bases from V and 7 bases from J, with 15 bases between. This CDR3 contains 13 residues. Per germline, CDR1 MDHEN and CDR2 SYDVKM. Arm-PCR with iRepertoire HTBI primers amplified the CDR3 regions for these TCR beta libraries. TCRdb fed the multiplex PCR reads into MiXCR, producing one record per CDR3 protein. The data show roughly 500,000 distinct CDR3 sequences, around 13% seen once. Time point here: newly diagnosed GD, antithyroid drugs for less than 3 months. PBMC-extracted RNA yielded the TCR library. These data were likewise used in another study, on T cells in Graves' hyperthyroidism and ophthalmopathy.

Here the sequenced sample was peripheral blood mononuclear cells (PBMCs), taken at new diagnosis, from a patient treated with antithyroid drugs. This clonotype was obtained from a woman younger than 45 with Graves disease. The J gene is TRBJ2-4, the V gene TRBV28; weak D call: TRBD2 (5 bases). The CDR3 bases are TGTGCCAGCCGAGAACGGACTCCCAACATTCAGTACTTC. Encoded protein: CASRERTPNIQYF.